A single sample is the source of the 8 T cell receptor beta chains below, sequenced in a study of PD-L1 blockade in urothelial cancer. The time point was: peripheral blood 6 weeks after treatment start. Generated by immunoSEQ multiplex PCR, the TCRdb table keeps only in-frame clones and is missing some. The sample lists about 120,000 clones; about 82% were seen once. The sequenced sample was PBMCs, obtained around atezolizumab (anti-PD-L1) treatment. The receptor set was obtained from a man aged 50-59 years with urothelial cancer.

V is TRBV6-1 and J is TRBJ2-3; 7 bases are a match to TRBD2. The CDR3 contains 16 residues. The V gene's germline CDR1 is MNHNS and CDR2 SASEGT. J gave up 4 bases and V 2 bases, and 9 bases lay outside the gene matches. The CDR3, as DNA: TGTGCCAGCAGTGAAAGTGTTGGGGGAGGGGCAGATACGCAGTATTTT. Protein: CASSESVGGGADTQYF.

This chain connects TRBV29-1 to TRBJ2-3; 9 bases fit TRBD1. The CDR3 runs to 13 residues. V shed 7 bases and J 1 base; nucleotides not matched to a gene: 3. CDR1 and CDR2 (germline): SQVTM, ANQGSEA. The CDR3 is CSGTGVGTDTQYF. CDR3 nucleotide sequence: TGCAGCGGGACAGGGGTGGGCACAGATACGCAGTATTTT.

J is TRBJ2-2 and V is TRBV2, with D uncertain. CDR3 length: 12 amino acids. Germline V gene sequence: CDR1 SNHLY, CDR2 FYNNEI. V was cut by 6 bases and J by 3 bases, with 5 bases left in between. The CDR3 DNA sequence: TGTGCCAGCAGGAGAGACACCGGGGAGCTGTTTTTT. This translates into CASRRDTGELFF.

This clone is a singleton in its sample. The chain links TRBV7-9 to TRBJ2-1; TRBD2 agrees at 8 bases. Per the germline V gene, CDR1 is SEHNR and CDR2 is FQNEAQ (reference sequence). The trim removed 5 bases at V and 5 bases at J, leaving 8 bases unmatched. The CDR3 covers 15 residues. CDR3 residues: CASSRLAPNHNEQFF. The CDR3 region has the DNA TGTGCCAGCAGCCGACTAGCGCCTAACCACAATGAGCAGTTCTTC.

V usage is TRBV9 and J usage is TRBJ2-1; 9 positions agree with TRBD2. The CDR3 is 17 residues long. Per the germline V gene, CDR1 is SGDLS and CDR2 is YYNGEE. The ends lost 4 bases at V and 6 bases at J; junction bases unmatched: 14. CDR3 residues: CASSPHPSGKVLNEQFF. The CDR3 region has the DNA TGTGCCAGCAGCCCCCACCCTAGCGGGAAGGTCCTCAATGAGCAGTTCTTC.

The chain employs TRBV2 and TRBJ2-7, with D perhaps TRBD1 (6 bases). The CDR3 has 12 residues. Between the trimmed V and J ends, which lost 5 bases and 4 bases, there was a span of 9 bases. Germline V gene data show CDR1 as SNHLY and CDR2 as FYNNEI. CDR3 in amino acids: CASSQQGYEQYF. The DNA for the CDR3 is TGTGCCAGCAGTCAACAGGGTTACGAGCAGTACTTC.

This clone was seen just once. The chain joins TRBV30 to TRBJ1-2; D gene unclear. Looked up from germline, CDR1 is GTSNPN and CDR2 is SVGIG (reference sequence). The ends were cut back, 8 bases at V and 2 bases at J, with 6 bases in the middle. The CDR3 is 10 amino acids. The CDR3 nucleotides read TGTGCCCAGGCGAACTATGGCTACACCTTC. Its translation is CAQANYGYTF.

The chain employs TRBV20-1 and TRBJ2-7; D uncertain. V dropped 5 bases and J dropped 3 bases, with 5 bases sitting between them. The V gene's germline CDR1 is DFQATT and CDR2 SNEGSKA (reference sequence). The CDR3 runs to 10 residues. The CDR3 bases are TGCAGTGCTTTAGTCTACGAGCAGTACTTC. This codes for CSALVYEQYF.